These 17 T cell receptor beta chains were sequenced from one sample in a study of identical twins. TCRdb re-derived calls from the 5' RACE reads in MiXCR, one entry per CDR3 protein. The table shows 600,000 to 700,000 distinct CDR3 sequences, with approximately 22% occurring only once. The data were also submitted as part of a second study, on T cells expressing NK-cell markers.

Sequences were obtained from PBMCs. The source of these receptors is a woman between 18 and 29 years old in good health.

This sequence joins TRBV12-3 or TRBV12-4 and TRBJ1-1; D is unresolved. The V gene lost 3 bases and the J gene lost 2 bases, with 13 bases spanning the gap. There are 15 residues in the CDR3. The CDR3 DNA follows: TGTGCCAGCAGTTTGCTTGAGGACCCTAACACTGAAGCTTTCTTT. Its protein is CASSLLEDPNTEAFF.

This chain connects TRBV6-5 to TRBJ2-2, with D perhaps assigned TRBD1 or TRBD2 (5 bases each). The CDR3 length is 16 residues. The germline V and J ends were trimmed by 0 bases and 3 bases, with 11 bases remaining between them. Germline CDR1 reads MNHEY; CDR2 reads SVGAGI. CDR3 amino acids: CASSYSGVGYTGELFF. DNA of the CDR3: TGTGCCAGCAGTTACTCGGGGGTCGGGTACACCGGGGAGCTGTTTTTT.

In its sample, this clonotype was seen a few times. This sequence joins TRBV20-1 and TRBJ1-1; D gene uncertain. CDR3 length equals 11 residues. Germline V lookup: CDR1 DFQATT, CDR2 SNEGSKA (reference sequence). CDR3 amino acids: CSAQLGTEAFF. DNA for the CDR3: TGCAGCGCTCAGTTGGGCACTGAAGCTTTCTTT.

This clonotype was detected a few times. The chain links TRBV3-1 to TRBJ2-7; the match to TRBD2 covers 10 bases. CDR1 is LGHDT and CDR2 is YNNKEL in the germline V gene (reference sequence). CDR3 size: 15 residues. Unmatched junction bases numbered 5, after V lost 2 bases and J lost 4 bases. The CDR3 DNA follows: TGTGCCAGCAGCCAATCTAGCGGGAGTCTTTACGAGCAGTACTTC. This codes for CASSQSSGSLYEQYF.

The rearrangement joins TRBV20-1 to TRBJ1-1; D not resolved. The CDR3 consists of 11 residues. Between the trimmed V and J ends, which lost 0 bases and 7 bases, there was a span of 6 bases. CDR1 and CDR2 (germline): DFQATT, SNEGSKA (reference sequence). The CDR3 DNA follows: TGCAGTGCTAGAGATCTCGGTGAAGCTTTCTTT. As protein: CSARDLGEAFF.

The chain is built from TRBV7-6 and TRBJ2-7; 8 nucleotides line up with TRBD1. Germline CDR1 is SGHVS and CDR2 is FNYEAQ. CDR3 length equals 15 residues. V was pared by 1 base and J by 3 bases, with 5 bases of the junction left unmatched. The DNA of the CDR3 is TGTGCCAGCAGCTTAGGCATCAGGGGGCTCTACGAGCAGTACTTC. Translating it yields CASSLGIRGLYEQYF.

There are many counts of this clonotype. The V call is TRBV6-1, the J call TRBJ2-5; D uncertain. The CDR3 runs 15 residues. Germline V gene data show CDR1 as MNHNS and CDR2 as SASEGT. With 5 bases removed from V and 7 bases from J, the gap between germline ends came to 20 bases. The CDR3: CASSTLRLGSRTQYF. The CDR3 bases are TGTGCCAGCAGTACCCTCCGATTGGGCTCCCGGACCCAGTACTTC.

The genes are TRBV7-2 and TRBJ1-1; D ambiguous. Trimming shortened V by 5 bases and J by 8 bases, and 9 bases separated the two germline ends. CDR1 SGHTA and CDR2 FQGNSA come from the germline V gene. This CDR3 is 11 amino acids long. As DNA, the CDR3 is TGTGCCAGCAGCCCGAGGGTGGAAGCTTTCTTT. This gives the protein CASSPRVEAFF.

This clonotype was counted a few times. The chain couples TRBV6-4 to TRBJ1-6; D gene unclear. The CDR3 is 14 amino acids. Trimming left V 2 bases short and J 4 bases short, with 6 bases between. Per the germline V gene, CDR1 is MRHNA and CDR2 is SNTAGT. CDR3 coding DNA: TGTGCCAGCAGTGACGAGCCATATAATTCACCCCTCCACTTT. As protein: CASSDEPYNSPLHF.

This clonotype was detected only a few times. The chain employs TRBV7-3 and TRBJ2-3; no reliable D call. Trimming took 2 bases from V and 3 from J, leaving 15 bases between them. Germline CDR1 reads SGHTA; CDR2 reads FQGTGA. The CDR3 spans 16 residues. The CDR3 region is CASSLDGAIGTDTQYF. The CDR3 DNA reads TGTGCCAGCAGCTTAGACGGAGCAATAGGGACAGATACGCAGTATTTT. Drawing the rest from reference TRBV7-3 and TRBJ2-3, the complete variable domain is GAGVSQTPSNKVTEKGKYVELRCDPISGHTALYWYRQSLGQGPEFLIYFQGTGAADDSGLPNDRFFAVRPEGSVSTLKIQRTERGDSAVYLCASSLDGAIGTDTQYFGPGTRLTVL.

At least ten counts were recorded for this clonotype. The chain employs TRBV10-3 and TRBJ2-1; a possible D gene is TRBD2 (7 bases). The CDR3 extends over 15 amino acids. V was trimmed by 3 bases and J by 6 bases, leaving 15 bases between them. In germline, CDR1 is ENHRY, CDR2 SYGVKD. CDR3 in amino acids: CAISEGRGASNEQFF. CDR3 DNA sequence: TGTGCCATCAGTGAAGGCCGGGGGGCATCCAATGAGCAGTTCTTC.

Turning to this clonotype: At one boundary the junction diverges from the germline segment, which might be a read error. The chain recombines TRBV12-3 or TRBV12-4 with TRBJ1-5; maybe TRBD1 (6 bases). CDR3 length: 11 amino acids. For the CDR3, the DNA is TGTGCCAGCAGTTTAGGGGGGCCAGTTGTTTTT. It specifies CASSLGGPVVF.

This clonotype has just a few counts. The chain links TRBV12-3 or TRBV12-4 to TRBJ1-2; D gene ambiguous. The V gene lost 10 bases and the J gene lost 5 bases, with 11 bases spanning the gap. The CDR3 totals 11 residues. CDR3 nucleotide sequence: TGTGCCACCCGCCTGGGGTATGGCTACACCTTC. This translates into CATRLGYGYTF.

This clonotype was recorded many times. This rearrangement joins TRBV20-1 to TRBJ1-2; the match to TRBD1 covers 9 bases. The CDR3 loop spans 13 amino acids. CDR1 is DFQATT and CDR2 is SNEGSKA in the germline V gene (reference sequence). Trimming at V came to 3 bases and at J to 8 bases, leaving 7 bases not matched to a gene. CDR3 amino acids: CSARGQGSVGYTF. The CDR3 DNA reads TGCAGTGCTAGGGGACAGGGAAGCGTCGGCTACACCTTC.

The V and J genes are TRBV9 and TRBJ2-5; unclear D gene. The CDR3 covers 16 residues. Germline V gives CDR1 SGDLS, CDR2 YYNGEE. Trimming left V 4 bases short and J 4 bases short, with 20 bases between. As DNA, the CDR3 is TGTGCCAGCAGCACCTCTCCTACCCTGCATCGAGAGACCCAGTACTTC. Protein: CASSTSPTLHRETQYF.

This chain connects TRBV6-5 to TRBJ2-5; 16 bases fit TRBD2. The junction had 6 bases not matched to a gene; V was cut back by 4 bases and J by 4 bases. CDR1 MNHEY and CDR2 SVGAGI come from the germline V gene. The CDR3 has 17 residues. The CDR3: CASSSPGTSGGGETQYF. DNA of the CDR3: TGTGCCAGCAGTTCACCCGGGACTAGCGGGGGGGGAGAGACCCAGTACTTC.

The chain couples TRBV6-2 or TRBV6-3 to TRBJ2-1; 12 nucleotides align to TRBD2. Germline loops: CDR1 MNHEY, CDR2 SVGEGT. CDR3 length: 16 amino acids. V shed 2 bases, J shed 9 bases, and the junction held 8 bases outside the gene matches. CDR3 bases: TGTGCCAGCAGTTACGGGCTAGCGGGAGGGCCGAGTGAGCAGTTCTTC. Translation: CASSYGLAGGPSEQFF.